These T cell receptor beta chains were read from a single sample in a study of blood T cell repertoires in COVID-19. Data came from immunoSEQ multiplex PCR; TCRdb stores just in-frame clones and leaves some out. The data contain 150,000 to 200,000 clones, around 82% of them seen just once; the ten biggest clones take up 6.5% to 7.5%. The sequenced sample was peripheral blood. The source is a man older than 75 with COVID-19, enrolled during active disease. The CDR3 runs from the conserved cysteine through the conserved F or W. A D gene is named only where the DNA matches it firmly. The size of a clone is reported for some rows only, either as once, few or many, or as a class for expanded clones.

TRBJ1-1 | TRBV5-4 | TRBD1 | NA | TGTGCCAGCAGCCCCGACAGGGAAGGAGCTTTCTTT | CASSPDREGAFF
TRBJ1-1 | TRBV6-4 | TRBD1 | NA | TGTGCCAGCAACGGGCCACAGGGGCAAGCTTTCTTT | CASNGPQGQAFF
TRBJ1-3 | TRBV10-3 | NA | NA | TGTGCCATCAGGCGACAGGCCTTCTCTGGAAACACCATATATTTT | CAIRRQAFSGNTIYF
TRBJ2-3 | TRBV7-2 | TRBD2 | NA | TGTGCCAGCAGCTTAACCGGGGGGTATAGCGGTATGACAGATACGCAGTATTTT | CASSLTGGYSGMTDTQYF
TRBJ1-1 | TRBV4-2 | NA | few | TGTGCCAGCAGCCCCCAGGTACAGATGAACACTGAAGCTTTCTTT | CASSPQVQMNTEAFF
TRBJ2-7 | TRBV7-8 | NA | NA | TGTGCCAGCAGCTCGAGGACATCGACCTCCTACGAGCAGTACTTC | CASSSRTSTSYEQYF
TRBJ2-2 | TRBV5-1 | TRBD1 | NA | TGCGCCAGCAGCTTGCAACCGGGACAGGGGGGGAACACCGGGGAGCTGTTTTTT | CASSLQPGQGGNTGELFF
TRBJ1-2 | TRBV5-4 | TRBD1 | NA | TGTGCCAGCAGCCTACCGGGACAGGGAGTCTATGGCTACACCTTC | CASSLPGQGVYGYTF
TRBJ1-1 | TRBV4-1 | NA | NA | TGCGCCAGCAGCCATAGAGGAGGGAAAAGACAGCAGGACGACAAGAACACTGAAGCTTTCTTT | CASSHRGGKRQQDDKNTEAFF
TRBJ2-5 | TRBV6-5 | TRBD1 | NA | TGTGCCAGCACCCGACAGGGACAAGAGACCCAGTACTTC | CASTRQGQETQYF
TRBJ2-1 | TRBV5-4 | TRBD1 | NA | TGTGCCAGCAGCGGCGACAGGGACGTTGACAATGAGCAGTTCTTC | CASSGDRDVDNEQFF
TRBJ2-7 | TRBV25-1 | NA | NA | TGTGCCAGCAGTGAAGGGGCAAAGTCCTACGAGCAGTACTTC | CASSEGAKSYEQYF
TRBJ1-2 | TRBV11-2 | NA | NA | TGTGCCAGCAGCTTAGCTGCCGTAAACAGGAGAAAGACCAACTATGGCTACACCTTC | CASSLAAVNRRKTNYGYTF
TRBJ2-4 | TRBV7-9 | TRBD1 | NA | TGTGCCAGCAGCACGGGACAGTCCATTCAGTACTTC | CASSTGQSIQYF
TRBJ1-6 | TRBV2 | NA | NA | TGTGCCAGCACCCCCACACAGGTCGCTGATTCACCCCTCCACTTT | CASTPTQVADSPLHF
TRBJ1-6 | TRBV6-1 | NA | NA | TGTGCCAGCAGTGAAAGGGGGACCCGTACATATAATTCACCCCTCCACTTT | CASSERGTRTYNSPLHF
TRBJ2-7 | TRBV9 | NA | NA | TGTGCCAGCAGCGTAGATGGTAGCAACTACGAGCAGTACTTC | CASSVDGSNYEQYF
TRBJ2-7 | TRBV28 | TRBD2 | NA | TGTGCCAGCAGTTTCCTAGCGGGGAACTACGAGCAGTACTTC | CASSFLAGNYEQYF
TRBJ1-2 | TRBV19 | TRBD1 | NA | TGTGCCAGTAGTCCGACGCAGGGGGTCTACGGCTACACCTTC | CASSPTQGVYGYTF
TRBJ1-1 | TRBV4-3 | TRBD1 | NA | TGCGCCAGCAGCCAACGGACAGGGTTTGTGGGTTCGAACACTGAAGCTTTCTTT | CASSQRTGFVGSNTEAFF
TRBJ2-1 | TRBV12-3/TRBV12-4 | NA | NA | TGTGCCAGCAGTTTAGCAAGGAGCAATGAGCAGTTCTTC | CASSLARSNEQFF
TRBJ2-1 | TRBV27 | NA | NA | TGTGCCAGCAGTTTAGAACTAGGGAGCTCCTACAATGAGCAGTTCTTC | CASSLELGSSYNEQFF
TRBJ2-1 | TRBV11-3 | NA | few | TGTGCCAGCAGCTTAGGGCAGGAATACAATGAGCAGTTCTTC | CASSLGQEYNEQFF
TRBJ2-2 | TRBV7-3 | TRBD2 | NA | TGTGCCAGCAGCTTAACGCCCACTAGCGGCCTCACCGGGGAGCTGTTTTTT | CASSLTPTSGLTGELFF
TRBJ1-6 | TRBV15 | NA | NA | TGTGCCACCAGCAGAGTGGCAGGGGATTTTTCACCCCTCCACTTT | CATSRVAGDFSPLHF
TRBJ2-2 | TRBV6-6 | TRBD1 | NA | TGTGCCAGCAGTTCCGGACAGGGGAGCAACACCGGGGAGCTGTTTTTT | CASSSGQGSNTGELFF
TRBJ1-2 | TRBV5-4 | TRBD1 | NA | TGTGCCAGCAGCTTGGTGGGCAGGGGGCCCAAAGGATATGGCTACACCTTC | CASSLVGRGPKGYGYTF
TRBJ1-1 | TRBV19 | NA | NA | TGTGCCAGTAGAGCCTCGACAGGCGGAGTCCCGGGCACTGAAGCTTTCTTT | CASRASTGGVPGTEAFF
TRBJ1-2 | TRBV9 | TRBD1 | NA | TGTGCCAGCAGCGCAACCAGATCACCGGACAGGATCTATGGCTACACCTTC | CASSATRSPDRIYGYTF
TRBJ1-1 | TRBV18 | TRBD1 | NA | TGTGCCAGCTCACCAGGGACAGGGGGCTTCATGAACACTGAAGCTTTCTTT | CASSPGTGGFMNTEAFF
TRBJ1-6 | TRBV6-5 | NA | once | TGTGCCAGCAGCACGGGGGGGGATTCACCCCTCCACTTT | CASSTGGDSPLHF
TRBJ2-3 | TRBV12-3/TRBV12-4 | NA | NA | TGTGCCAGCAGTTTCACTATAGATACGCAGTATTTT | CASSFTIDTQYF
TRBJ1-4 | TRBV5-4 | TRBD1 | NA | TGTGCCAGCAGCTCGAAAGGGGGCAATGAAAAACTGTTTTTT | CASSSKGGNEKLFF
TRBJ1-1 | TRBV7-3 | NA | NA | TGTGCCAGCAGCGAAACGGTGAACACTGAAGCTTTCTTT | CASSETVNTEAFF
TRBJ2-1 | TRBV5-4 | TRBD2 | NA | TGTGCCAGCAGCCCAGATAGCGGGGGGGCATACAATGAGCAGTTCTTC | CASSPDSGGAYNEQFF
TRBJ2-7 | TRBV3-1/TRBV3-2 | NA | NA | TGTGCCAGCAGCCACTTCTACGAGCAGTACTTC | CASSHFYEQYF
TRBJ1-3 | TRBV6-5 | NA | NA | TGTGCCAGCATCAAAGGGGACAACTCTGGAAACACCATATATTTT | CASIKGDNSGNTIYF
TRBJ1-5 | TRBV7-9 | TRBD1 | NA | TGTGCCAGCAGCACCAACCGACAGGGTAATCAGCCCCAGCATTTT | CASSTNRQGNQPQHF
TRBJ1-6 | TRBV28 | NA | once | TGTGCCAGCAGAAACAGTTATAATTCACCCCTCCACTTT | CASRNSYNSPLHF
TRBJ1-2 | TRBV7-9 | NA | NA | TGTGCCAGCACCACCAACCGGGACTACTATGGCTACACCTTC | CASTTNRDYYGYTF
TRBJ2-7 | TRBV7-3 | TRBD2 | NA | TGTGCCAGCAGCTCCCTGGGGGGGTACGAGCAGTACTTC | CASSSLGGYEQYF
TRBJ1-5 | TRBV6-2/TRBV6-3 | TRBD1 | NA | TGTGCCAGCAGTCATTCAGGGGGCGAGGGATTCCATCAGCCCCAGCATTTT | CASSHSGGEGFHQPQHF
TRBJ1-4 | TRBV5-8 | TRBD1 | NA | TGTGCCAGCAGCTTGAAAGGACAGGGGTTTGAAAAACTGTTTTTT | CASSLKGQGFEKLFF
TRBJ1-5 | TRBV6-2/TRBV6-3 | TRBD1 | once | TGTGCCAGCAGTACCCTACAGGGGGCCATCAATCAGCCCCAGCATTTT | CASSTLQGAINQPQHF
TRBJ1-4 | TRBV20-1 | NA | NA | TGCAGTGCTAGAGGGCCAGAAAAACTGTTTTTT | CSARGPEKLFF
TRBJ1-2 | TRBV5-8 | NA | NA | TGTGCCAGCAGCCCGGTGGTTTGGTATGGCTACACCTTC | CASSPVVWYGYTF
TRBJ1-5 | TRBV11-2 | NA | NA | TGTGCCAGCAGCTTAGGAGGCAGGGGAGTAAGACAGCCCCAGCATTTT | CASSLGGRGVRQPQHF
TRBJ1-4 | TRBV28 | NA | NA | TGTGCCAGCAGTTTAGGCGGCCCTAATGAAAAACTGTTTTTT | CASSLGGPNEKLFF
TRBJ1-3 | TRBV2 | TRBD1 | NA | TGTGCCACCGACAGGGCGAGCTCTGGAAACACCATATATTTT | CATDRASSGNTIYF
TRBJ1-4 | TRBV19 | TRBD1 | few | TGTGCCAGTAGTCCACGGCTGGGACAGGGTAATGAAAAACTGTTTTTT | CASSPRLGQGNEKLFF
TRBJ1-6 | TRBV7-2 | NA | NA | TGTGCCACCAGCCCGGGGGGCGACTCACCCCTCCACTTT | CATSPGGDSPLHF
TRBJ2-7 | TRBV7-9 | TRBD2 | NA | TGTGCCAGCAGCTTAGCGGGACTAGCGGTGTACGAGCAGTACTTC | CASSLAGLAVYEQYF
TRBJ2-1 | TRBV10-3 | TRBD2 | once | TGTGCCATCAGTGAGTCGCCTAGCGGGGGCTCCAATGAGCAGTTCTTC | CAISESPSGGSNEQFF